The TCR beta chain described here comes from a study of early T cells in non-severe SARS-CoV-2 infection. Study overall: Sequencing input comprised bulk RNA from unsorted whole blood; chain pairing was not available. General study points: VDJdb matches were skewed toward anti-spike CD8 T cell responses.

Each single cDNA molecule received a unique molecular identifier. TCRdb re-called the 5' RACE reads through MiXCR, storing one row per CDR3 protein. The repertoire includes tens of thousands of distinct CDR3 sequences, around 7% of them detected once, and about a third sits in the top ten. This clonotype has ten or more counts. The antigen remains undetermined. The CDR3 is 14 residues long. CDR1 and CDR2 from the germline V gene are MNHEY and SVGEGT. Trimming took 11 bases from V and 1 from J, leaving 17 bases between them. The sequence was collected from an adult who was a healthcare worker with PCR-confirmed SARS-CoV-2 infection or an uninfected control (not recorded which). Specimen: whole blood. The chain combines TRBV6-2 or TRBV6-3 with TRBJ1-2, with a possible D match to TRBD1 (6 bases). CDR3 protein: CAGGRAGSNYGYTF. The CDR3 DNA reads as TGTGCCGGGGGCCGCGCGGGGAGTAACTATGGCTACACCTTC.